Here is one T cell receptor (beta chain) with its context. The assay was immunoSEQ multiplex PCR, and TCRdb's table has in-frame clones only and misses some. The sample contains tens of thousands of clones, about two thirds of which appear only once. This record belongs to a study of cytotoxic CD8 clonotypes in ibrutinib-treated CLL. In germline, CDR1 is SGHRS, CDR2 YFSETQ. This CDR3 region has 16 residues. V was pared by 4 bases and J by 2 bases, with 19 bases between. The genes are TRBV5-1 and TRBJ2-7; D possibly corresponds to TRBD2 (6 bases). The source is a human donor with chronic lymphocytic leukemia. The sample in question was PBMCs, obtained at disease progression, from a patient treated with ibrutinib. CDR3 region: CASSPGGGSLTYEQYF. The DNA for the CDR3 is TGCGCCAGCAGCCCGGGTGGAGGGTCCCTCACCTACGAGCAGTACTTC.